This T cell receptor (beta chain) is drawn from a study of T cells in Graves' hyperthyroidism and ophthalmopathy. CDR3 size: 16 residues. V gave up 3 bases and J gave up 2 bases; unmatched junction bases: 2. Germline V gene sequence: CDR1 MGHRA, CDR2 YSYEKL. Amplification yielded TCR beta CDR3 regions, with RNA transcripts as the source. TCR CDR3 regions were first amplified by RT-PCR with HTBI primers. TCRdb analysed the multiplex PCR reads with MiXCR anew, one entry per CDR3 protein. The data contain hundreds of thousands of distinct CDR3 sequences, 45% of them singletons. Of note for this clonotype: The antigen is undetermined.

Researchers barred patients who had uncontrolled infection, other autoimmune disease, pregnancy or lactation. The study, taken as a whole, reports: Progression to ophthalmopathy was predicted a median of roughly 6.5 months early. Also found in blood were most expanded thyroid clonotypes above 0.001. Ophthalmopathy was distinguished from stable hyperthyroidism by 13 V-J signatures.

Sequenced: peripheral blood or thyroid tissue (not recorded which). This TCR was recovered from an adult man with Graves' disease, either hyperthyroidism or ophthalmopathy (not recorded which). The chain employs TRBV4-1 and TRBJ1-4, with 11 bases matching TRBD1. The chain's CDR3 is CASSQGQGVTNEKLFF. As DNA, the CDR3 is TGCGCCAGCAGCCAGGGACAGGGGGTGACTAATGAAAAACTGTTTTTT.